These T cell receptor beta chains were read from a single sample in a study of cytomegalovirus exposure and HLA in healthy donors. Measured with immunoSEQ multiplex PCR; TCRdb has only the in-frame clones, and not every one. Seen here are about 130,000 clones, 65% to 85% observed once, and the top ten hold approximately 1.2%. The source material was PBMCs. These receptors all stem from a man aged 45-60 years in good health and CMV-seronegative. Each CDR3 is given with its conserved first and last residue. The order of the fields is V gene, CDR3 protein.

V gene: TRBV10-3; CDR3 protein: CAISAKDSADGYTF
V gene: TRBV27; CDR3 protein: CASSSGTSGAKQYF
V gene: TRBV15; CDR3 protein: CATSRFHPQGAKDTQYF
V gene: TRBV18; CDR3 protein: CASRFTGETQYF
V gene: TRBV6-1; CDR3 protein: CASSSGQGAFYGYTF
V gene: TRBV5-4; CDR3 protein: CASSITGIGDTQYF
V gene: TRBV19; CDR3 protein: CASSGRTTNEKLFF
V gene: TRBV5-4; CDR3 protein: CASSVRLAGVGDTQYF
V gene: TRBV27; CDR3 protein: CASSPGLALGLETQYF
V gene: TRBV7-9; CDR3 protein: CASSSRDRRTDTQYF
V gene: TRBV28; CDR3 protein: CATTGGPTEEYF
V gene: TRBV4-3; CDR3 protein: CASSQGRDYEQYF
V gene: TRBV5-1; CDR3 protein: CASSNRDTGELFF
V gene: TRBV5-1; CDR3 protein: CASSLRGITDTQYF
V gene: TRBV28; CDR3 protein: CASSPAPGTLYEQYF
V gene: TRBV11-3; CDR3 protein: CASSKTGEAQTQYF
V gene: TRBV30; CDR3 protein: CAWRGTGGNEKLFF
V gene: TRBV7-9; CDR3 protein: CASSARQGSNTGELFF
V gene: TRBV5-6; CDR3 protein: CASSSDRGLTDTQYF
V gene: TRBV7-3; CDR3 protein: CASSRGTGKNTEAFF
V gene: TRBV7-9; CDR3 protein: CASSLDRLDNQPQHF
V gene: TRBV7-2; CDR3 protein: CASSLSGGRGYTF
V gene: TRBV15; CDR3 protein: CATSTTGTSGNVQYF
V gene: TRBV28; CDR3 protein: CASSSSSGSYNEQFF
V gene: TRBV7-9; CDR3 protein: CASSTGTGLGTQPQHF
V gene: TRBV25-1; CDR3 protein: CASSGTGRSYEQYF
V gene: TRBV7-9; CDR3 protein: CASSFRAGGSDEQFF
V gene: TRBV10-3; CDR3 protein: CATSRDRGSYEQYF
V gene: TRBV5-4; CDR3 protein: CASSEGQGATYEQYF
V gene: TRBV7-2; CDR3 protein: CASSLGRRGGNSPLHF
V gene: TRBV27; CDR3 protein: CASRLGGTNTGELFF
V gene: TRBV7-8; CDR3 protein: CASSLRQGGDNEQFF
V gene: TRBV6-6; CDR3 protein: CASSYSGREYEQYF
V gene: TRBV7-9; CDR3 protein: CASSLRLAGRWGQYF
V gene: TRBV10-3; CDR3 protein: CAIKGGANQPQHF
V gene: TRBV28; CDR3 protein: CASSSTGGRYEQYF
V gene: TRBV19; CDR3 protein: CASSTTGGGTYEQYF
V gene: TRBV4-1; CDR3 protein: CASSQDPAGRGSYGYTF
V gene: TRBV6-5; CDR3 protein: CASRNSGRPNNEQFF
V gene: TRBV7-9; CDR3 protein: CASSLGMRGKTQYF
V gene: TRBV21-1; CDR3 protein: CASSKLGNGGGPSGELFF
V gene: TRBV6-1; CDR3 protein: CVSSAAGTSGSYEQYF
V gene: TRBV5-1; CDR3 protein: CASSQADTQYF
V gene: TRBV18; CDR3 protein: CASSPLDRGLGGELLF
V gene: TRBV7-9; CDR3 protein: CASSSLREGTYEQYF
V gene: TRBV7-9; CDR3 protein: CASSPPWDRGQTEQFF
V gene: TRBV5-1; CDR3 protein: CASSLFGTGGNEKLFF
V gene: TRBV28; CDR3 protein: CASSGLALGTGELFF
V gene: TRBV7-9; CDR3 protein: CASSLDQGYSNQPQHF
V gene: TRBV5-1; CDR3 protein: CASRVRQSSGNTIYF
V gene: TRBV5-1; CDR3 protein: CASSLALARETQYF
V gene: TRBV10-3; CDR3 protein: CAISNRGGGSTDTQYF
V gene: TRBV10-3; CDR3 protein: CAISEPGLASTDTQYF
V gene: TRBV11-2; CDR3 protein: CASSSPYPLGSWYEQFF